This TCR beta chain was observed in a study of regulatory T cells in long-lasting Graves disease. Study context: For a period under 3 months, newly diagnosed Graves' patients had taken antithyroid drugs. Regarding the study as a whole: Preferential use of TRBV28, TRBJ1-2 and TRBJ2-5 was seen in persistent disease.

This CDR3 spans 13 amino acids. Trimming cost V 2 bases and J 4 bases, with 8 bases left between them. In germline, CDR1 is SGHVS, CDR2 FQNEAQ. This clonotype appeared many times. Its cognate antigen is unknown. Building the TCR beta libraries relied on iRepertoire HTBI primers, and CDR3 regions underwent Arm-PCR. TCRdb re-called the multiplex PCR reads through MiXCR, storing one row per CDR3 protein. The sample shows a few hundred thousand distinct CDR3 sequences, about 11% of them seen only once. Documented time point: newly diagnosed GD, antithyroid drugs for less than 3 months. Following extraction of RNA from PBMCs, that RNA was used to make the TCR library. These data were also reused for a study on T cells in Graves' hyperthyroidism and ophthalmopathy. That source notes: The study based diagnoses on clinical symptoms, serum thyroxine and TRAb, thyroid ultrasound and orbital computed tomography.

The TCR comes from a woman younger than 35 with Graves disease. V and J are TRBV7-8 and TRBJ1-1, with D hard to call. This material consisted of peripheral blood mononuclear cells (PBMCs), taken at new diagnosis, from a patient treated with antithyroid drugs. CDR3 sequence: CASSLLQSTEAFF. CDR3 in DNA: TGTGCCAGCAGCTTACTCCAAAGCACTGAAGCTTTCTTT.